This T cell receptor beta chain appears in the sequencing data of a study of blood T cell repertoires in COVID-19. About the study: Sites across the United States, Italy and Spain contributed samples from acute and convalescent COVID-19. Nucleic acid was either cDNA or gDNA, and it came from T cells, B-cell-depleted T cells, or PBMCs.

This CDR3 has 15 amino acids. V was trimmed by 4 bases and J by 8 bases, leaving 18 bases between them. The germline V gene has CDR1 SGDLS and CDR2 YYNGEE. As originally analysed: The assay estimated nucleated cells by amplifying reference gene primers. Assay: immunoSEQ multiplex PCR; the TCRdb copy retains only in-frame clones and omits some. That table supplies the V and J calls and clone size; D and trimming were determined from the DNA. This table holds roughly 98,000 clones, around 94% found once. The sample was peripheral blood. The rearrangement uses TRBV9 and TRBJ2-2; maybe TRBD2 (6 bases). This receptor was obtained from a woman aged 60-70 years with active COVID-19. CDR3 sequence: CASSPRDFSEGELFF. The CDR3 DNA is TGTGCCAGCAGCCCCCGGGACTTCTCCGAGGGGGAGCTGTTTTTT. The variable domain in full, completed from reference TRBV9 and TRBJ2-2, reads DSGVTQTPKHLITATGQRVTLRCSPRSGDLSVYWYQQSLDQGLQFLIQYYNGEERAKGNILERFSAQQFPDLHSELNLSSLELGDSALYFCASSPRDFSEGELFFGEGSRLTVL.